Listed below are T cell receptor beta chains from one sample, sequenced in a study of regulatory and conventional T cells in RAG deficiency. Profiled with immunoSEQ multiplex PCR; TCRdb holds only in-frame clones, not every one. The profile shows about 12,000 clones, about 92% of them singletons. This same sample was also taken into another study, of regulatory T cells.

The sequenced sample consisted of CD4+ effector T cells sorted from blood. Source of these receptors: a human donor in good health. The CDR3 runs from the conserved cysteine through the conserved F or W. A D gene is named only where the DNA matches it firmly. Not every row has a clone size; where given, it reads once, few, many or a size class.

TRBV6-1	TRBJ2-3	-	-	CASSERPTDTQYF	TGTGCCAGCAGTGAACGACCCACAGATACGCAGTATTTT
TRBV11-2	TRBJ1-1	TRBD1	-	CASSSPSGQGVNTEAFF	TGTGCCAGCAGCTCCCCCTCGGGACAGGGAGTAAACACTGAAGCTTTCTTT
TRBV4-1	TRBJ1-1	-	-	CASSQDFHRVNTEAFF	TGCGCCAGCAGCCAAGATTTTCACAGGGTGAACACTGAAGCTTTCTTT
TRBV9	TRBJ1-1	TRBD1	-	CASSQGGTEAFF	TGTGCCAGCAGCCAGGGGGGGACTGAAGCTTTCTTT
TRBV4-1	TRBJ2-2	-	-	CASSQGRVELFF	TGCGCCAGCAGCCAAGGTCGTGTGGAGCTGTTTTTT
TRBV5-1	TRBJ1-4	-	-	CASSRTEPDEKLFF	TGCGCCAGCAGCAGAACAGAACCGGATGAAAAACTGTTTTTT
TRBV11-2	TRBJ2-1	-	-	CASSLAGPYNEQFF	TGTGCCAGCAGCCTGGCGGGGCCCTACAATGAGCAGTTCTTC
TRBV2	TRBJ2-1	-	-	CASSEWGLSSYNEQFF	TGTGCCAGCAGTGAATGGGGGCTTAGCTCCTACAATGAGCAGTTCTTC
TRBV2	TRBJ1-4	-	-	CASSEWQVDEKLFF	TGTGCCAGCAGTGAGTGGCAGGTGGATGAAAAACTGTTTTTT
TRBV30	TRBJ1-2	-	-	CAWRGAGRTRDYTF	TGTGCCTGGAGGGGGGCGGGACGAACGCGGGACTACACCTTC
TRBV28	TRBJ1-2	-	-	CASLIAGGNYGYTF	TGTGCCAGCCTCATAGCCGGGGGGAACTATGGCTACACCTTC
TRBV18	TRBJ1-2	TRBD1	-	CASSPSGGDGYTF	TGTGCCAGCTCACCGTCAGGGGGCGATGGCTACACCTTC
TRBV28	TRBJ1-5	-	-	CASNLMGGGQPQHF	TGTGCCAGCAACCTTATGGGGGGCGGTCAGCCCCAGCATTTT
TRBV19	TRBJ1-1	-	-	CASSASRRTMNTEAFF	TGTGCCAGTAGTGCCTCGAGAAGGACCATGAACACTGAAGCTTTCTTT
TRBV28	TRBJ2-5	TRBD2	-	CASSLGGSGTQYF	TGTGCCAGCAGTTTAGGCGGGAGCGGGACCCAGTACTTC
TRBV9	TRBJ1-6	-	-	CASSLGGPRAPSPLHF	TGTGCCAGCAGCCTTGGGGGGCCCCGGGCGCCTTCACCCCTCCACTTT
TRBV7-2	TRBJ2-7	TRBD2	-	CASSWRSSGRATPNEQYF	TGTGCCAGCAGCTGGAGATCTAGCGGGAGGGCCACCCCCAACGAGCAGTACTTC
TRBV7-3	TRBJ1-1	-	-	CASSSTGQPNTEAFF	TGTGCCAGCAGCTCGACCGGACAGCCAAACACTGAAGCTTTCTTT
TRBV6-1	TRBJ2-2	-	-	CASSSGTYNTGELFF	TGTGCCAGCAGTAGCGGGACATATAACACCGGGGAGCTGTTTTTT
TRBV5-4	TRBJ1-2	-	-	CASSYGAGNGYTF	TGTGCCAGCAGCTACGGGGCAGGGAATGGCTACACCTTC
TRBV28	TRBJ2-1	-	-	CASSLAQGRNEQFF	TGTGCCAGCAGTTTAGCACAGGGTAGGAATGAGCAGTTCTTC
TRBV5-6	TRBJ1-6	-	-	CASSPGGGLNSPLHF	TGTGCCAGCAGCCCGGGGGGAGGTTTGAATTCACCCCTCCACTTT
TRBV6-1	TRBJ1-2	-	-	CASTGPTGSDYGYTF	TGTGCCAGCACCGGACCCACAGGGTCCGACTATGGCTACACCTTC
TRBV9	TRBJ1-1	TRBD1	-	CASSPRTGPNTEAFF	TGTGCCAGCAGCCCACGGACAGGACCAAACACTGAAGCTTTCTTT
TRBV7-9	TRBJ1-1	-	-	CASSFEGVNTEAFF	TGTGCCAGCAGCTTCGAGGGGGTGAACACTGAAGCTTTCTTT
TRBV4-2	TRBJ2-2	-	-	CASNTIAPNTGELFF	TGTGCCAGCAACACGATCGCGCCGAACACCGGGGAGCTGTTTTTT
TRBV7-9	TRBJ1-3	-	-	CASSYSGNTIYF	TGTGCCAGCAGCTACAGTGGAAACACCATATATTTT
TRBV19	TRBJ2-3	-	-	CASSLRGGTNTDTQYF	TGTGCCAGTAGTCTCAGAGGGGGGACCAACACAGATACGCAGTATTTT
TRBV7-2	TRBJ2-3	TRBD1	-	CASSSDRGATDTQYF	TGTGCCAGCAGCTCGGACAGGGGGGCCACAGATACGCAGTATTTT
TRBV2	TRBJ2-5	-	-	CASSVGRYQETQYF	TGTGCCAGCAGTGTCGGGCGGTACCAAGAGACCCAGTACTTC
TRBV5-6	TRBJ1-1	TRBD1	-	CASSPDRGGSTEAFF	TGTGCCAGCAGCCCGGACAGGGGTGGAAGCACTGAAGCTTTCTTT
TRBV30	TRBJ2-7	-	-	CAWRAVSYEQYF	TGTGCCTGGAGGGCGGTCTCCTACGAGCAGTACTTC
TRBV19	TRBJ1-1	-	-	CASSIQGDSEAFF	TGTGCCAGTAGTATTCAAGGGGATTCTGAAGCTTTCTTT
TRBV28	TRBJ1-3	TRBD1	once	CASSPQGAGNTIYF	TGTGCCAGCAGTCCACAGGGGGCTGGAAACACCATATATTTT
TRBV28	TRBJ2-1	-	few	CASSFGPTYNEQFF	TGTGCCAGCAGTTTCGGTCCTACCTACAATGAGCAGTTCTTC
TRBV6-1	TRBJ2-1	TRBD2	-	CAGASGRSSYNEQFF	TGTGCCGGGGCTAGCGGGAGGAGCTCCTACAATGAGCAGTTCTTC
TRBV6-1	TRBJ2-3	TRBD2	-	CASSDASGRTDTQYF	TGTGCCAGCAGTGATGCTAGCGGGAGAACAGATACGCAGTATTTT
TRBV9	TRBJ1-6	TRBD1	once	CASGSTGVGNSPLHF	TGTGCCAGCGGCTCAACAGGGGTGGGAAATTCACCCCTCCACTTT
TRBV30	TRBJ2-1	TRBD1	-	CAWSAWGGTGHNEQFF	TGTGCCTGGAGTGCCTGGGGCGGGACAGGGCACAATGAGCAGTTCTTC
TRBV18	TRBJ1-2	-	-	CASSPGASYGYTF	TGTGCCAGCTCACCAGGAGCTTCCTATGGCTACACCTTC
TRBV30	TRBJ1-4	-	-	CAWKPGSGTNEKLFF	TGTGCCTGGAAACCAGGTTCAGGGACTAATGAAAAACTGTTTTTT
TRBV4-1	TRBJ2-1	TRBD1	-	CASSQGGTAYNEQFF	TGCGCCAGCAGCCAAGGTGGGACAGCTTACAATGAGCAGTTCTTC
TRBV7-2	TRBJ2-7	TRBD1	-	CASSPRTGYEQYF	TGTGCCAGCAGCCCCCGGACAGGCTACGAGCAGTACTTC
TRBV2	TRBJ2-5	TRBD2	-	CASTSGGAGETQYF	TGTGCCAGCACTAGCGGGGGGGCCGGGGAGACCCAGTACTTC
TRBV18	TRBJ1-6	-	-	CASSPRGSSSPLHF	TGTGCCAGCTCACCAAGGGGTTCATCTTCACCCCTCCACTTT
TRBV5-6	TRBJ1-3	-	-	CASSLLEGGNTIYF	TGTGCCAGCAGCTTGCTAGAGGGTGGAAACACCATATATTTT
TRBV14	TRBJ2-7	-	once	CASSLLPGQGTYEQYF	TGTGCCAGCAGCCTTCTCCCCGGGCAGGGAACCTACGAGCAGTACTTC
TRBV2	TRBJ1-1	-	-	CASSVLESNTEAFF	TGTGCCAGCAGTGTTCTAGAGAGTAACACTGAAGCTTTCTTT